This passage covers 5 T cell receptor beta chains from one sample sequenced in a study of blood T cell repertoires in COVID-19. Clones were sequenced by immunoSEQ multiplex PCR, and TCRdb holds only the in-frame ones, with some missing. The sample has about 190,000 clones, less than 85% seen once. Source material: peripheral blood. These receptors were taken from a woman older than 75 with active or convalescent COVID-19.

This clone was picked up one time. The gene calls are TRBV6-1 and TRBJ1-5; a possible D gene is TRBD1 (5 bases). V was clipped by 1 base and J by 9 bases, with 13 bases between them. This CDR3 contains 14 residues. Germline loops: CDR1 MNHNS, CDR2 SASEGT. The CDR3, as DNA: TGTGCCAGCAGTGAAGGGGGCGGATTTCTGCCCCAGCATTTT. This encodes CASSEGGGFLPQHF.

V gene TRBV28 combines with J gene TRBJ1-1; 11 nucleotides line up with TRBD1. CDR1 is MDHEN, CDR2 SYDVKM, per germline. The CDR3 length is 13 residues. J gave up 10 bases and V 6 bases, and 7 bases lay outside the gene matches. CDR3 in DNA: TGTGCCAGCAGGGGCCGGGACAGGGGGAGAGCTTTCTTT. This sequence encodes CASRGRDRGRAFF.

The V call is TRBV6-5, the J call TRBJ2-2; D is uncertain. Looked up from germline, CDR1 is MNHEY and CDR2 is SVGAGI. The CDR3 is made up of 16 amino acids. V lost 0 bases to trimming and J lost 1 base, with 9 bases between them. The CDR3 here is CASSYSVALNTGELFF. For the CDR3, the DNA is TGTGCCAGCAGTTACTCGGTAGCACTGAACACCGGGGAGCTGTTTTTT.

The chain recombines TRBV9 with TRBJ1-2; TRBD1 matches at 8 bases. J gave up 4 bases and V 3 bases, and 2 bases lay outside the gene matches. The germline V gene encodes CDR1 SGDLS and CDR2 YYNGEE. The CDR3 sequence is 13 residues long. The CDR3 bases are TGTGCCAGCAGCGCCGGGACAGGCTATGGCTACACCTTC. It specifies CASSAGTGYGYTF.

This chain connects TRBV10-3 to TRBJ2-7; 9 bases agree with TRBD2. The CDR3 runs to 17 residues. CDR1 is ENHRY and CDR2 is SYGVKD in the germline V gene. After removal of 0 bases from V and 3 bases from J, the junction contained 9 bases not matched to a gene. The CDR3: CAISESTSSGTLYEQYF. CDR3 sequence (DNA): TGTGCCATCAGTGAGTCGACGTCTAGCGGGACCCTCTACGAGCAGTACTTC.